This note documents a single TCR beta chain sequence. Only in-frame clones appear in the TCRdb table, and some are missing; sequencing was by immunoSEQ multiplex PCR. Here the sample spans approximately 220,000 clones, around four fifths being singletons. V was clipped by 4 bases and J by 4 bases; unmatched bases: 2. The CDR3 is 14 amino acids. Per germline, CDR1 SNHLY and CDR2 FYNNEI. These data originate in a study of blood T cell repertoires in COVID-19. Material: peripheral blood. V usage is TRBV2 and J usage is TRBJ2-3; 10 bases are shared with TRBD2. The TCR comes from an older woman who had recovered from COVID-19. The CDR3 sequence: CASSVLAGADTQYF. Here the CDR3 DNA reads TGTGCCAGCAGTGTCCTAGCGGGAGCAGATACGCAGTATTTT.